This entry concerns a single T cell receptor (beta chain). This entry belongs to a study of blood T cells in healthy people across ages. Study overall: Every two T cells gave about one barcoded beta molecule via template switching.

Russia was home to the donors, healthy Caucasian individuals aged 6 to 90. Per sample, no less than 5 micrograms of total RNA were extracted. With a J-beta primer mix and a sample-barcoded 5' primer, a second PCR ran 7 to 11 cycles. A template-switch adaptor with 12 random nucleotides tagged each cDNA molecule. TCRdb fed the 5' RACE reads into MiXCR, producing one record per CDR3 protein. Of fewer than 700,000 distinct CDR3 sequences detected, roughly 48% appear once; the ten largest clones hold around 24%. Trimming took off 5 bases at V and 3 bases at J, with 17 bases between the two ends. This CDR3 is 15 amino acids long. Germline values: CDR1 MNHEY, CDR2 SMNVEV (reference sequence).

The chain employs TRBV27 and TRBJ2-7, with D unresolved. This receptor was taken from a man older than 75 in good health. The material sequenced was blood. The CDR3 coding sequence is TGTGCCAGCAGTCCGTTGTTGGGCGGAATCTACGAGCAGTACTTC. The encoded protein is CASSPLLGGIYEQYF.